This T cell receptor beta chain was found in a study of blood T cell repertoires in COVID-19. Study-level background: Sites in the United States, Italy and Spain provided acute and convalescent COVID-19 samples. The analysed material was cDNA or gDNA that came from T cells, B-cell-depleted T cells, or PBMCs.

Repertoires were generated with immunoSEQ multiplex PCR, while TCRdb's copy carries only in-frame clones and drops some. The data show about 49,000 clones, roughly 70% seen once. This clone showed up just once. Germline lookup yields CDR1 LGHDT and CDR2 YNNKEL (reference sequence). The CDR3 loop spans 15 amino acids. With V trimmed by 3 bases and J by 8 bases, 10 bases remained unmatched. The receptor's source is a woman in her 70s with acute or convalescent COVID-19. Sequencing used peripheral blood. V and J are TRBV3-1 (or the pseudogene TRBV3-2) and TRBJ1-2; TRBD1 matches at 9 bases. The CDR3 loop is CASSQTGTGRSGYTF. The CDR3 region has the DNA TGTGCCAGCAGCCAGACCGGGACAGGGCGGAGCGGCTACACCTTC.